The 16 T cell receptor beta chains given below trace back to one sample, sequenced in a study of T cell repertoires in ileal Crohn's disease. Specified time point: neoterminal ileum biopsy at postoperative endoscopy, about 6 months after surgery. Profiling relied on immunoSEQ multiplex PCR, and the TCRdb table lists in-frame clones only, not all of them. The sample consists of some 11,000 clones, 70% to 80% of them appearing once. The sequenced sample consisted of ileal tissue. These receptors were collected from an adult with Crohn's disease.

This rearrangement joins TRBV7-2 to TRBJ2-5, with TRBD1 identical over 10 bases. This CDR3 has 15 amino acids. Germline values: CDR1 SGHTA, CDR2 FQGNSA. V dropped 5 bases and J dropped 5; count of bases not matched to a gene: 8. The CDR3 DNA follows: TGTGCCAGCAGCCCATGGACAGGGGGTTTCGAGACCCAGTACTTC. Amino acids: CASSPWTGGFETQYF.

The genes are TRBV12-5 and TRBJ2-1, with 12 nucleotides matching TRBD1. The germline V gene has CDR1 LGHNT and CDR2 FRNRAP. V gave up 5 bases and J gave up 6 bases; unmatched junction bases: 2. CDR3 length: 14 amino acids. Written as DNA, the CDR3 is TGTGCTAGTGGTCTGGGACAGGGGGCCAATGAGCAGTTCTTC. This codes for CASGLGQGANEQFF.

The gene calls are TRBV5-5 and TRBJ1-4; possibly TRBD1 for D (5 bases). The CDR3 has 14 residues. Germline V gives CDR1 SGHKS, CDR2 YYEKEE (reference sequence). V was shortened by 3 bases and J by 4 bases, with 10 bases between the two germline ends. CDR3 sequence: CASSWGGVNEKLFF. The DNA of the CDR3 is TGTGCCAGCAGCTGGGGCGGGGTTAATGAAAAACTGTTTTTT.

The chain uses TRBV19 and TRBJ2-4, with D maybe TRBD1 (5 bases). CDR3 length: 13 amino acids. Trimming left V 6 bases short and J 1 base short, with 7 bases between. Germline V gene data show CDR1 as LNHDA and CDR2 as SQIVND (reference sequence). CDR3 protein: CASRSGAKNIQYF. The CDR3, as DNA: TGTGCCAGTAGATCAGGGGCCAAAAACATTCAGTACTTC.

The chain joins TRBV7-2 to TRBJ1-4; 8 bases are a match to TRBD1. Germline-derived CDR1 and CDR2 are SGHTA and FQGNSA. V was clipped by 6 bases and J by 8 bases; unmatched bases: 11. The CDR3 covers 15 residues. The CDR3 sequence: CASSFRGQGPEKLFF. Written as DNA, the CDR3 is TGTGCCAGCAGTTTCCGAGGACAGGGCCCCGAAAAACTGTTTTTT.

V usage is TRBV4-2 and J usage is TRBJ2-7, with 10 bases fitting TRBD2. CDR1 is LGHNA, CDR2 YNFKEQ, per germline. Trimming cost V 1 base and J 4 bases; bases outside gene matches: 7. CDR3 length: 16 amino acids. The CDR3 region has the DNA TGTGCCAGCAGCCAAGCCTGGAGCGGGGGGGAATACGAGCAGTACTTC. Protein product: CASSQAWSGGEYEQYF.

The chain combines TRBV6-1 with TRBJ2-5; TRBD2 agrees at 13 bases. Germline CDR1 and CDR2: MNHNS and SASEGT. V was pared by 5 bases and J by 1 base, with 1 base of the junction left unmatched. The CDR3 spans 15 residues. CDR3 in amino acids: CASSRLAGGQETQYF. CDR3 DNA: TGTGCCAGCAGTCGACTAGCGGGGGGCCAAGAGACCCAGTACTTC.

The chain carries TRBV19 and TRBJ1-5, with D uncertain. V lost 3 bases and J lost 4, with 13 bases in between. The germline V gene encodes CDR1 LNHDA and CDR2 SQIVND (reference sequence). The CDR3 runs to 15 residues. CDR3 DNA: TGTGCCAGTAGTATTAATCCAAGAGGGAATCAGCCCCAGCATTTT. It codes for CASSINPRGNQPQHF.

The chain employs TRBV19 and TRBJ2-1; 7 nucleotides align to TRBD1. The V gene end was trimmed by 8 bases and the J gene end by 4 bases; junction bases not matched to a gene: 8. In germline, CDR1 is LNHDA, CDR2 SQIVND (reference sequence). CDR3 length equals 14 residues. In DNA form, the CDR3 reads TGTGCCAGTTCTACAGGGGCAGGGTACAATGAGCAGTTCTTC. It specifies CASSTGAGYNEQFF.

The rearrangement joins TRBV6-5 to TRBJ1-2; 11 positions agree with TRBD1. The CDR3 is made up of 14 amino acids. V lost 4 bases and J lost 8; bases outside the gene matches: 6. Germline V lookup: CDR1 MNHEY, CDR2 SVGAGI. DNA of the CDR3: TGTGCCAGCAGTTCCGGACAGGGGGCGCGGGGCTACACCTTC. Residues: CASSSGQGARGYTF.

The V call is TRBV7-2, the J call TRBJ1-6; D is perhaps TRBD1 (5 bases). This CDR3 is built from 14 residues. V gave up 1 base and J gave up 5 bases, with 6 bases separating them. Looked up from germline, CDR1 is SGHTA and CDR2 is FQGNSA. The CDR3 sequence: CASSLGGDNSPLHF. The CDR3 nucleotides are TGTGCCAGCAGCTTAGGGGGGGATAATTCACCCCTCCACTTT.

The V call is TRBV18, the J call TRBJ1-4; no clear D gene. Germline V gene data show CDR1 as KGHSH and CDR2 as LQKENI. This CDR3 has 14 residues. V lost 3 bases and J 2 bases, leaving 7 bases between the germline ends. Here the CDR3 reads CASSPGATNEKLFF. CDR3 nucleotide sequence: TGTGCCAGCTCACCTGGAGCTACTAATGAAAAACTGTTTTTT.

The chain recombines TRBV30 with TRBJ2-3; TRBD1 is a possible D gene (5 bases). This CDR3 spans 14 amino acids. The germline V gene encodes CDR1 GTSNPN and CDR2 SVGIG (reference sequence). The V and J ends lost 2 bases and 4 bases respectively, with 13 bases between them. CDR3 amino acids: CAWSIQDAPDTQYF. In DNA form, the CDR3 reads TGTGCCTGGAGTATACAGGACGCGCCAGATACGCAGTATTTT.

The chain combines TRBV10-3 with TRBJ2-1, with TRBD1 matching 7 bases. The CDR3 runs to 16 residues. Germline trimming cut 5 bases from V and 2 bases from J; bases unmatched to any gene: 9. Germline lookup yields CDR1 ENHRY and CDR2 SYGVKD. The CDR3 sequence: CAISSSTGNAYNEQFF. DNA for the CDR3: TGTGCCATCAGTTCATCGACAGGGAATGCCTACAATGAGCAGTTCTTC.

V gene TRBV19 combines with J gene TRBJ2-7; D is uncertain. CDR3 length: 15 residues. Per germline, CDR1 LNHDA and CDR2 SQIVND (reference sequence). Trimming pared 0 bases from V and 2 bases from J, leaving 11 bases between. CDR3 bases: TGTGCCAGTAGTATAGATCACCTAGGAGCCTACGAGCAGTACTTC. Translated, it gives CASSIDHLGAYEQYF.

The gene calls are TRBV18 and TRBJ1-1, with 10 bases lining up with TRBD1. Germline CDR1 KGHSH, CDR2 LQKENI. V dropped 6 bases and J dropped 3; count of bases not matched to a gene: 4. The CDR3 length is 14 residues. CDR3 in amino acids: CASSPGTGDTEAFF. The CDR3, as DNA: TGTGCCAGCTCCCCCGGGACAGGGGACACTGAAGCTTTCTTT.